This T cell receptor (beta chain) was identified during a study of PD-1 blockade in classical Hodgkin lymphoma. The ends were cut back, 2 bases at V and 4 bases at J, with 9 bases in the middle. CDR1 MDHEN and CDR2 SYDVKM come from the germline V gene. This CDR3 contains 13 residues. Turning to this clone: The antigen is not known.

Every patient experienced relapse after autologous stem cell transplantation, and brentuximab vedotin exposure varied. Clones were read by immunoSEQ multiplex PCR, and TCRdb kept only the in-frame ones, dropping some. The sample holds some 96,000 clones; roughly 84% are singletons and the top ten take about 12%. Study findings and constraints: At C4D1, TCR diversity had climbed significantly for CD4+ cells, though not for CD8+ cells. Among the patients, those starting nivolumab under 1 year after ASCT were excluded. Before treatment, complete responders showed about the same diversity as newly diagnosed patients. The drivers behind the repertoire differences, possibly disease activity or prior therapy, remain undefined.

V is TRBV28 and J is TRBJ2-7, with a tentative D call TRBD1 (6 bases). Specimen: peripheral blood mononuclear cells (PBMCs), collected at baseline. The TCR originated in a human donor with classical Hodgkin lymphoma. The CDR3 bases are TGTGCCAGCAGTTTAACAGGGCCGTACGAGCAGTACTTC. Translated: CASSLTGPYEQYF.